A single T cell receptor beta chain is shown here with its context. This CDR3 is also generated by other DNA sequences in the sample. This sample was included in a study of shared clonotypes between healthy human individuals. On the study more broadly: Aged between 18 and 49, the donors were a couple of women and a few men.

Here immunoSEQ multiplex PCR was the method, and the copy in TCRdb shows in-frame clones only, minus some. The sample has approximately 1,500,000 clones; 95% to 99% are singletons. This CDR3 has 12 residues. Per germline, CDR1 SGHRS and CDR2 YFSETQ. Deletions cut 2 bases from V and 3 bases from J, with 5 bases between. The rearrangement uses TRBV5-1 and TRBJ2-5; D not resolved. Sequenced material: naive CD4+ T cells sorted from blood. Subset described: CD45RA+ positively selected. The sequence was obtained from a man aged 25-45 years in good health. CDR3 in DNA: TGCGCCAGCAGCTTACCGGAAGAGACCCAGTACTTC. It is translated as CASSLPEETQYF.